What follows describes a single TCR beta chain. This sample was included in a study of type 1 and type 2 diabetes patients. Genomic DNA was the PCR template. A primer set of 30 forward and 13 reverse primers amplified the CDR3. TCRdb ran MiXCR on the multiplex PCR reads and lists one entry per CDR3 protein. The sample includes 250,000 or so distinct CDR3 sequences, approximately 45% of them seen just once. Other autoimmune diseases and infections within the past four weeks excluded donors. Sequencing was performed on peripheral blood mononuclear cells (PBMCs). This TCR was sampled from a man in his late teens or twenties with type 2 diabetes.

CDR3 region: CASSMWGQGSTGELFF. CDR3 bases: TGTGCCAGTAGTATGTGGGGACAGGGCTCCACCGGGGAGCTGTTTTTT. The rearrangement joins TRBV19 to TRBJ2-2, with TRBD1 matching 9 bases. Germline CDR1 is LNHDA and CDR2 is SQIVND (reference sequence). The CDR3 consists of 16 residues. The junction had 6 bases not matched to a gene; V was cut back by 3 bases and J by 4 bases.